This T cell receptor (beta chain) was sequenced in a study of shared clonotypes between healthy human individuals. Comments on this clone: This likely came from a read error, as a far larger clone is one base away.

DNA input for the unsorted PBMC replicate PCRs was approximately 0.3 ug, 30,000 to 35,000 T cell genomes. The unsorted PBMC sample used ten immunoSEQ deep assay plates. TCRdb's copy holds only in-frame clones and misses some; the assay was immunoSEQ multiplex PCR. The sample has about 470,000 clones; about 76% are singletons. Germline V lookup: CDR1 MDHEN, CDR2 SYDVKM. V dropped 2 bases and J dropped 1 base, with 5 bases sitting between them. This CDR3 spans 14 amino acids. In unsorted samples, genomic DNA was obtained using roughly 99 million PBMCs. The chain combines TRBV28 with TRBJ2-2, with no clear D. The source of this sequence is a woman aged 40 to 49 in good health. Some clones in this sample may be carry-over from other donors' samples. The sequenced sample consisted of PBMCs. The CDR3 here is CASSLMGNTGELFF. The CDR3 bases are TGTGCCAGCAGTTTAATGGGGAACACCGGGGAGCTGTTTTTT.